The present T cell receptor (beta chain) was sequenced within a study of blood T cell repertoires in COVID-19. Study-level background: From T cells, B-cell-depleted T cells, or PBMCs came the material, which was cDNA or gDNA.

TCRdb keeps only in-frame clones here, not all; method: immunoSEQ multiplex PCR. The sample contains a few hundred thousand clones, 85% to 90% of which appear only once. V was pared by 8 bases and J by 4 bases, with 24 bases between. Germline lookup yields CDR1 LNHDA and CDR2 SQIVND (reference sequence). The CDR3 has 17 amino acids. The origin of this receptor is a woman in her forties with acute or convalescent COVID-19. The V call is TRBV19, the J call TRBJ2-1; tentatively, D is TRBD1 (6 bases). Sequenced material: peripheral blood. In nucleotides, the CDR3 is TGTGCCAGTTCTGGGCAAACTGGACAGAAATCTTACAATGAGCAGTTCTTC. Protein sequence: CASSGQTGQKSYNEQFF.